The sequence of this T cell receptor (beta chain) was determined in a study of T cell responses to AZD1222 COVID-19 vaccine. This clone turned up a few times. Its antigen remains unknown. Sequenced by immunoSEQ multiplex PCR; TCRdb stores in-frame clones only, minus some. The sample shows 100,000 to 150,000 clones, 92% of them seen only once. Trimming took off 5 bases at V and 1 base at J, with 14 bases between the two ends. Per germline, CDR1 SGHVS and CDR2 FQNEAQ. The CDR3 is made up of 15 amino acids. Study-level results: Donors, mostly white British, included more females; clonal diversity was possibly underestimated.

V gene TRBV7-8 combines with J gene TRBJ1-2; D not resolved. The sample here was peripheral blood, taken 28 days after the second AZD1222 dose. The sequence was obtained from an adult who received the AZD1222 COVID-19 vaccine. CDR3 sequence (DNA): TGTGCCAGCAGCCCCGCCCCCGGGAATAACTATGGCTACACCTTC. Translation: CASSPAPGNNYGYTF.